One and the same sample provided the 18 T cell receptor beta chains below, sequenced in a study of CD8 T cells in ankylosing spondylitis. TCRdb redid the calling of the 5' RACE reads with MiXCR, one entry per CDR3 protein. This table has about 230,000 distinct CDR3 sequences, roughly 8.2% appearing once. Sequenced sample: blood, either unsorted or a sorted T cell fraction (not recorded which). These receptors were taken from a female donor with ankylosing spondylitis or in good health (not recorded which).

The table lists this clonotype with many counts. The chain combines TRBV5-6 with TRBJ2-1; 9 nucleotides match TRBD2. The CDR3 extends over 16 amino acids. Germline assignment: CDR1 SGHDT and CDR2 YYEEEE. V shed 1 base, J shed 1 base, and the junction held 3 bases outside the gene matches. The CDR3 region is CASSLPGLASYNEQFF. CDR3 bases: TGTGCCAGCAGCTTGCCGGGACTAGCATCCTACAATGAGCAGTTCTTC.

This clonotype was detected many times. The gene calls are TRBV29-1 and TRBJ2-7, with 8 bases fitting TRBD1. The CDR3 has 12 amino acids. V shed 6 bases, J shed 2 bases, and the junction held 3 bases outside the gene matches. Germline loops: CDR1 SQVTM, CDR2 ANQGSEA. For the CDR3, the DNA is TGCAGCGTCGGGACAGGCACCTACGAGCAGTACTTC. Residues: CSVGTGTYEQYF.

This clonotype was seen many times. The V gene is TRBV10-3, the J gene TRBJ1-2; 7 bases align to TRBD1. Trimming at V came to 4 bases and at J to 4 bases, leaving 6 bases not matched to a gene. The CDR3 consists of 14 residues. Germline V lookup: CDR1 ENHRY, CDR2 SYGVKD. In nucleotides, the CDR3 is TGTGCCATCAGTGTGAGGGACAGCGCCTATGGCTACACCTTC. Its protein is CAISVRDSAYGYTF.

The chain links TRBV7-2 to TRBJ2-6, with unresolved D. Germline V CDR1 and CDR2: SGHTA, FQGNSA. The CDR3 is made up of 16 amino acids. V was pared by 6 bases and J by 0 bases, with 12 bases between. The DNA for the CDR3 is TGTGCCAGCAGTTCTTCTCACCTCTCTGGGGCCAACGTCCTGACTTTC. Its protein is CASSSSHLSGANVLTF.

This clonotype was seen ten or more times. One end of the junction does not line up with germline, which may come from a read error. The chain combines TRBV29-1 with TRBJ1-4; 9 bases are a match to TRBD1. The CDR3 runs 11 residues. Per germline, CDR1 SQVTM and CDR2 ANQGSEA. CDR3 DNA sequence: TGCAGCGTTGAAGGGGACAGGGAGTTGAAGTTT. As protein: CSVEGDRELKF.

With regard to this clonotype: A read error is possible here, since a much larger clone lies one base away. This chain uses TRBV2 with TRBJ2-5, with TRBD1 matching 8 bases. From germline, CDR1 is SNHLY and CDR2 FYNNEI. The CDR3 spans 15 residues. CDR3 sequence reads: CVSSRTGPGVETQYF. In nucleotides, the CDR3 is TGTGTCAGCAGTCGGACAGGGCCAGGGGTAGAGACCCAGTACTTC. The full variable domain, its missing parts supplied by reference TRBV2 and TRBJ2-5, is EPEVTQTPSHQVTQMGQEVILRCVPISNHLYFYWYRQILGQKVEFLVSFYNNEISEKSEIFDDQFSVERPDGSNFTLKIRSTKLEDSAMYFCVSSRTGPGVETQYFGPGTRLLVL.

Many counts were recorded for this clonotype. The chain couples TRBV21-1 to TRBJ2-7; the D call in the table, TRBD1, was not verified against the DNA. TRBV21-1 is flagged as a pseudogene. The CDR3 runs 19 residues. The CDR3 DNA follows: TGTGCCAGCAGCAAATTTTTTTTTTTCGGACAGCGCTTCTCCTACGAGCAGTACTTC. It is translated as CASSKFFFFGQRFSYEQYF.

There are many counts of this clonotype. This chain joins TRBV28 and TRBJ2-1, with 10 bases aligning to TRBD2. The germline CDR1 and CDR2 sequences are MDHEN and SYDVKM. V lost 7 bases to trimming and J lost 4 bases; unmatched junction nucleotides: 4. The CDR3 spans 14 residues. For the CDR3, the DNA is TGTGCCAGCACCTCGGGACTAGCGTACAATGAGCAGTTCTTC. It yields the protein CASTSGLAYNEQFF. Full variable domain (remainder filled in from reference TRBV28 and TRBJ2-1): DVKVTQSSRYLVKRTGEKVFLECVQDMDHENMFWYRQDPGLGLRLIYFSYDVKMKEKGDIPEGYSVSREKKERFSLILESASTNQTSMYLCASTSGLAYNEQFFGPGTRLTVL.

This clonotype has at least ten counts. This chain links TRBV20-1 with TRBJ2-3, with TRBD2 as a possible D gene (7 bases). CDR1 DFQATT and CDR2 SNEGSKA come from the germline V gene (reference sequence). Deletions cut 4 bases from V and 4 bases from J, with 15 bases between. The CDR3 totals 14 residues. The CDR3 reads CSAIRGAGSDTQYF. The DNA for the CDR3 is TGCAGTGCTATCCGGGGGGCCGGCTCAGATACGCAGTATTTT.

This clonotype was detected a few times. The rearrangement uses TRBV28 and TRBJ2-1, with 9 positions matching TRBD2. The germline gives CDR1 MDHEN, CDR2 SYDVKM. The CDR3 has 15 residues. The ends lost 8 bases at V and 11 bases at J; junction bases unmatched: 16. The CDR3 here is CASATPRLADPKQFF. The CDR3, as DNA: TGTGCCAGCGCCACCCCCCGACTAGCGGACCCCAAGCAGTTCTTC.

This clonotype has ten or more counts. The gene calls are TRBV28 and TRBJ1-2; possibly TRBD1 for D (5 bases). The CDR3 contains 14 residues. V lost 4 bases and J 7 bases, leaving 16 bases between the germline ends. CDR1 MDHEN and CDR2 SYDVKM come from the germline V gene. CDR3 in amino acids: CASSSLQAGGGYTF. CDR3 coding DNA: TGTGCCAGCAGTTCCCTACAGGCAGGTGGTGGCTACACCTTC.

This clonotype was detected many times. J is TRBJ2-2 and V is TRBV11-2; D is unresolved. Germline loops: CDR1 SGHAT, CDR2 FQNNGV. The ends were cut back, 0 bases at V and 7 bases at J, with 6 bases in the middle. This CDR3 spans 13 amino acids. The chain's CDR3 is CASSLDAVGELFF. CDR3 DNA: TGTGCCAGCAGCTTAGATGCCGTCGGGGAGCTGTTTTTT.

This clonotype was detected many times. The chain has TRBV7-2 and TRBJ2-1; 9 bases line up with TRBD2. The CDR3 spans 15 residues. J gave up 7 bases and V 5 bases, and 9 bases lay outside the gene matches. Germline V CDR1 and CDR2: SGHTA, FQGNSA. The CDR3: CASSPALLAGNEQFF. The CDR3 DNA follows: TGTGCCAGCAGCCCCGCCTTGCTAGCGGGGAATGAGCAGTTCTTC. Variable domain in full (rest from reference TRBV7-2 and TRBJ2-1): GAGVSQSPSNKVTEKGKDVELRCDPISGHTALYWYRQSLGQGLEFLIYFQGNSAPDKSGLPSDRFSAERTGGSVSTLTIQRTQQEDSAVYLCASSPALLAGNEQFFGPGTRLTVL.

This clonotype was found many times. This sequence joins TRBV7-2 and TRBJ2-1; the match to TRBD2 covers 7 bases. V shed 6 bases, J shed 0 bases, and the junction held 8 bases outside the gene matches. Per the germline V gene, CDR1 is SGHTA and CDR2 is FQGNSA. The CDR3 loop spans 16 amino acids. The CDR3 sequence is CASSLGGISSYNEQFF. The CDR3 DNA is TGTGCCAGCAGTCTGGGAGGGATTAGCTCCTACAATGAGCAGTTCTTC. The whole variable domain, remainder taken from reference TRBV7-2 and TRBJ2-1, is GAGVSQSPSNKVTEKGKDVELRCDPISGHTALYWYRQSLGQGLEFLIYFQGNSAPDKSGLPSDRFSAERTGGSVSTLTIQRTQQEDSAVYLCASSLGGISSYNEQFFGPGTRLTVL.

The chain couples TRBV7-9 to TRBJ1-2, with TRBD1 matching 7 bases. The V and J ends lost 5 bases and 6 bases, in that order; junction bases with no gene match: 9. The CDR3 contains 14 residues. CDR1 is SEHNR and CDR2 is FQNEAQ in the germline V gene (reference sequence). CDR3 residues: CASSPQGLSNGYTF. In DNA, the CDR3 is TGTGCCAGCAGCCCACAGGGGCTTAGTAATGGCTACACCTTC.

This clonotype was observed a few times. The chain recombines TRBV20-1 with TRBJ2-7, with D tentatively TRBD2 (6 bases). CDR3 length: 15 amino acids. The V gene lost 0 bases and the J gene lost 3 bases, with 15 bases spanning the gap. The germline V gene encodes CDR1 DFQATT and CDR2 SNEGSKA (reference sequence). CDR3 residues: CSARDTSRDYYEQYF. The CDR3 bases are TGCAGTGCTAGAGATACGTCGCGGGATTACTACGAGCAGTACTTC.

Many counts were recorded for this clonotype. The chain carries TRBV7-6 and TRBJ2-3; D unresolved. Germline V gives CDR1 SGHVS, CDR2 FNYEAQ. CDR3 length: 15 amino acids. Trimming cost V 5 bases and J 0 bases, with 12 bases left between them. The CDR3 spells CASSPFSLSTDTQYF. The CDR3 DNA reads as TGTGCCAGCAGCCCCTTCAGCCTTAGCACAGATACGCAGTATTTT.

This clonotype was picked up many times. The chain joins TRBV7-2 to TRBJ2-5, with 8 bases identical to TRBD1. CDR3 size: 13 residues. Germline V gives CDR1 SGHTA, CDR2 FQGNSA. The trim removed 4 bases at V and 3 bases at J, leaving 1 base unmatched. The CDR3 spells CASSWTGKETQYF. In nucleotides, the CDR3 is TGTGCCAGCAGCTGGACAGGGAAAGAGACCCAGTACTTC. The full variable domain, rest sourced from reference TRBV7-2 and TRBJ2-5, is GAGVSQSPSNKVTEKGKDVELRCDPISGHTALYWYRQSLGQGLEFLIYFQGNSAPDKSGLPSDRFSAERTGGSVSTLTIQRTQQEDSAVYLCASSWTGKETQYFGPGTRLLVL.